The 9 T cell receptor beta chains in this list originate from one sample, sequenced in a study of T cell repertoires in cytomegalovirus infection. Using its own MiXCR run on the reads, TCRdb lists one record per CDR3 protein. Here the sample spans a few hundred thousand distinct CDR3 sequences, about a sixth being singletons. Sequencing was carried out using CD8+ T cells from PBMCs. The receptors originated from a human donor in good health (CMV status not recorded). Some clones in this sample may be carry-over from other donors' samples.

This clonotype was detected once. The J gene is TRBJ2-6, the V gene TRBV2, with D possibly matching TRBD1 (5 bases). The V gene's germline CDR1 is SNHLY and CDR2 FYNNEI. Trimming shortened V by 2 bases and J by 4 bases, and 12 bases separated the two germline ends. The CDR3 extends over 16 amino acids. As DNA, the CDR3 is TGTGCCAGCAGTGAATTCCAGGGTGACGGGGCCAACGTCCTGACTTTC. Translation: CASSEFQGDGANVLTF.

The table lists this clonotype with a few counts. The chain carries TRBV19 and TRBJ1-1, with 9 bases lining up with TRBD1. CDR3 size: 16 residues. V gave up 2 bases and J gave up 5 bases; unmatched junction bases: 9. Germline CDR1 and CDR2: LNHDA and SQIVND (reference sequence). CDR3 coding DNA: TGTGCCAGTAGTATAACCGGGACAGGGAGGAGGACTGAAGCTTTCTTT. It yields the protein CASSITGTGRRTEAFF.

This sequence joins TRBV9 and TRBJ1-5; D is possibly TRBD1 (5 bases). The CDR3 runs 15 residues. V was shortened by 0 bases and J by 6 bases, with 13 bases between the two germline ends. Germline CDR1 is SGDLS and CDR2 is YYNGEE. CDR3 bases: TGTGCCAGCAGCGTAGATGGGGGTGTGGGTCAGCCCCAGCATTTT. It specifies CASSVDGGVGQPQHF.

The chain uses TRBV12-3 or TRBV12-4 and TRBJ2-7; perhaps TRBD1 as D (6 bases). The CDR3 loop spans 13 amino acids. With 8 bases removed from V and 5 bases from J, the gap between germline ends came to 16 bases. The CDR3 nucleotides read TGTGCCAGCGGATCCGGGACATTAGACGAGCAGTACTTC. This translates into CASGSGTLDEQYF.

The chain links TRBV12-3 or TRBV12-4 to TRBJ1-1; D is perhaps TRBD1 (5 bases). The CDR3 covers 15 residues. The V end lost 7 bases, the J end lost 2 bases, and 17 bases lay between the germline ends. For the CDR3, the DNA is TGTGCCAGCACCCCAGGTGAGGGGCCAAACACTGAAGCTTTCTTT. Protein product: CASTPGEGPNTEAFF.

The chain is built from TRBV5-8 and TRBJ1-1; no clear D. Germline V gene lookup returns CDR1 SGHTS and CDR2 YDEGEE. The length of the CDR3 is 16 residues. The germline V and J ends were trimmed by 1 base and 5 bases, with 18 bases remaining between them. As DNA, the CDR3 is TGTGCCAGCAGCTTGATCTTTAATTCAGAAACAACTGAAGCTTTCTTT. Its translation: CASSLIFNSETTEAFF.

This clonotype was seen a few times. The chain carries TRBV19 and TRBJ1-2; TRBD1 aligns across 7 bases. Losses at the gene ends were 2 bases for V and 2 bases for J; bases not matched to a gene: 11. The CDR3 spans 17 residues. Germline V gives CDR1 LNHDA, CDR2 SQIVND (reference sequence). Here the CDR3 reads CASSIPRDRHLNYGYTF. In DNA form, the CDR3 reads TGTGCCAGTAGTATACCCCGGGACAGACATCTCAACTATGGCTACACCTTC.

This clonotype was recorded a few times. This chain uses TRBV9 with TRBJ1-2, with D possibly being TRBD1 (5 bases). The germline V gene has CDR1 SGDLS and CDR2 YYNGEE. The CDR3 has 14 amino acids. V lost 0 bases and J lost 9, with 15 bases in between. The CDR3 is CASSVAEGLSSYTF. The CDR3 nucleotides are TGTGCCAGCAGCGTAGCTGAGGGGCTGAGCAGCTACACCTTC.

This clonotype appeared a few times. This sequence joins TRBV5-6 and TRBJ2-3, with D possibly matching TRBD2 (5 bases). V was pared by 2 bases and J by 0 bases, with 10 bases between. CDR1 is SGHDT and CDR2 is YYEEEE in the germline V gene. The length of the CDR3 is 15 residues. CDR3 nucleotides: TGTGCCAGCAGCTTACTGAGGGTGAGCACAGATACGCAGTATTTT. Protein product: CASSLLRVSTDTQYF.